This passage covers 6 T cell receptor beta chains from one sample sequenced in a study of shared clonotypes between healthy human individuals. TCRdb's table, derived via immunoSEQ multiplex PCR, lists solely in-frame clones and lacks some. The sample has about 2.3 million clones, 85% to 95% seen once. Sequenced: naive CD4+ T cells from PBMCs. Regarding subset: CD45RA+ positively selected. These receptors were taken from a man younger than 35 in good health. Some clones in this sample may be carry-over from other donors' samples.

The V gene is TRBV7-9, the J gene TRBJ2-2, with D hard to call. Germline V gene data show CDR1 as SEHNR and CDR2 as FQNEAQ (reference sequence). The CDR3 has 18 residues. The ends were cut back, 5 bases at V and 0 bases at J, with 19 bases in the middle. CDR3: CASSAPPTAAPNTGELFF. The CDR3 coding sequence is TGTGCCAGCAGCGCCCCGCCCACGGCGGCCCCGAACACCGGGGAGCTGTTTTTT. Filled out from reference TRBV7-9 and TRBJ2-2, the complete variable domain reads DTGVSQNPRHKITKRGQNVTFRCDPISEHNRLYWYRQTLGQGPEFLTYFQNEAQLEKSRLLSDRFSAERPKGSFSTLEIQRTEQGDSAMYLCASSAPPTAAPNTGELFFGEGSRLTVL.

The CDR3 sequence: CASSFVGWGPYSNQPQHF. The DNA of the CDR3 is TGTGCCAGCAGTTTCGTGGGCTGGGGCCCCTATAGCAATCAGCCCCAGCATTTT. V usage is TRBV28 and J usage is TRBJ1-5; D perhaps matches TRBD1 (5 bases). This CDR3 is 18 amino acids long. From germline, CDR1 is MDHEN and CDR2 SYDVKM. Trimming stripped 3 bases from V and 0 bases from J, with 18 bases between.

This clone was seen only a few times. The genes are TRBV9 and TRBJ1-1; tentative D call: TRBD1 (5 bases). The V gene lost 3 bases and the J gene lost 3 bases, with 15 bases spanning the gap. The CDR3 has 15 amino acids. The germline gives CDR1 SGDLS, CDR2 YYNGEE. Here the CDR3 DNA reads TGTGCCAGCAGCGCGTTCGGGACCGCGGACACTGAAGCTTTCTTT. Amino acids: CASSAFGTADTEAFF.

The V and J genes are TRBV28 and TRBJ2-5; maybe TRBD1 (6 bases). Trimming cost V 4 bases and J 5 bases, with 14 bases left between them. The CDR3 length is 14 residues. Looked up from germline, CDR1 is MDHEN and CDR2 is SYDVKM. This CDR3 is CASSSPGAEETQYF. CDR3 sequence (DNA): TGTGCCAGCAGTTCCCCAGGGGCGGAGGAGACCCAGTACTTC.

The genes are TRBV7-9 and TRBJ1-5, with a weak D call TRBD1 (5 bases). The CDR3 runs 17 residues. With 4 bases removed from V and 5 bases from J, the gap between germline ends came to 21 bases. Germline CDR1 and CDR2: SEHNR and FQNEAQ (reference sequence). CDR3 sequence reads: CASSSGVLDIGYQPQHF. The CDR3 bases are TGTGCCAGCAGCTCCGGTGTATTGGACATCGGGTATCAGCCCCAGCATTTT.

This clone was recorded a few times. The chain is built from TRBV28 and TRBJ2-6; D not resolved. Germline V lookup: CDR1 MDHEN, CDR2 SYDVKM. V lost 7 bases, J lost 0 bases, and 4 bases lay in between. The CDR3 spans 13 residues. In DNA, the CDR3 is TGTGCCAGCATTTCCTCTGGGGCCAACGTCCTGACTTTC. Protein sequence: CASISSGANVLTF.